This TCR beta chain was profiled in a study of CD8+CD57+ T cells in acquired aplastic anemia. Turning to the study itself: The study obtained an average of about 3.4 ug of DNA from sorted CD4+ and CD8+ cells.

Patients included in sequencing had previously demonstrated CD8+CD57+ cell expansion by flow cytometry. All participating patients were living with severe acquired aplastic anemia. None of the patients had been given any therapy when their blood was sampled. Trimming removed 8 bases at V and 0 bases at J, with 17 bases between. This CDR3 contains 16 residues. CDR1 and CDR2 (germline): LNHDA, SQIVND (reference sequence). This clonotype came up many times. Its antigen is not identified. Whole-study results and caveats: Overlapping CD8+ CDR3 repertoires of patients and controls contained under 35 shared sequences.

CDR3 and TCR beta VDJ profiling relied on a genomic DNA template. A single record per CDR3 protein comes from TCRdb applying MiXCR to the reads. The profile shows hundreds of thousands of distinct CDR3 sequences, roughly 53% of them singletons. The receptor's source is a human donor with aplastic anemia. The source material was sorted CD4+, CD8+, or CD8+CD57+ T cells (not recorded which) from PBMCs. This chain connects TRBV19 to TRBJ1-3; D not resolved. The CDR3 loop is CASAVDLLHSGNTIYF. As DNA, the CDR3 is TGTGCCAGTGCCGTAGATCTGCTTCACTCTGGAAACACCATATATTTT.